Shown below are 22 T cell receptor beta chains from a single sample sequenced in a study of T-cell memory formation after mild COVID-19. TCRdb redid the calling of the 5' RACE reads with MiXCR, one entry per CDR3 protein. The table includes more than 300,000 distinct CDR3 sequences, around 15% detected once. Source material: PBMCs or a T cell subset sorted from them (not recorded which). The receptors originated from a man in his late teens or twenties who had mild COVID-19 (a few samples of this study predate the infection). Cell type and time point are not known.

The CDR3 region has the DNA TGTGCCAGCAGCGTAGTGGGACACCTAATCACAGATACGCAGTATTTT. Translating gives CASSVVGHLITDTQYF. This rearrangement joins TRBV9 to TRBJ2-3, with D perhaps matching TRBD1 (6 bases). The CDR3 spans 16 residues. Germline V lookup: CDR1 SGDLS, CDR2 YYNGEE. The V end was cut by 0 bases, the J end by 2 bases, with 13 bases between.

This clonotype was seen a few times. This chain links TRBV5-1 with TRBJ1-6; perhaps TRBD1 as D (6 bases). The germline V gene encodes CDR1 SGHRS and CDR2 YFSETQ. Trimming shortened V by 0 bases and J by 0 bases, and 10 bases separated the two germline ends. This CDR3 is 17 amino acids long. The DNA for the CDR3 is TGCGCCAGCAGCTTGGGGACAGTGAGCTCCTATAATTCACCCCTCCACTTT. This sequence encodes CASSLGTVSSYNSPLHF.

This clonotype was counted only a few times. V usage is TRBV6-2 or TRBV6-3 and J usage is TRBJ2-7; 9 nucleotides match TRBD1. CDR3 length: 14 amino acids. The germline V gene has CDR1 MNHEY and CDR2 SVGEGT. J lost 2 bases, V lost 7 bases, and 6 bases had no gene match. The CDR3 reads CASIPGQGPYEQYF. The CDR3 coding sequence is TGTGCCAGCATCCCGGGACAGGGTCCCTACGAGCAGTACTTC.

The chain recombines TRBV10-3 with TRBJ1-3; no clear D. The CDR3 extends over 15 amino acids. In germline, CDR1 is ENHRY, CDR2 SYGVKD. V was cut by 4 bases and J by 0 bases, with 10 bases left in between. This chain's CDR3 is CAISVMGTSGNTIYF. The DNA for the CDR3 is TGTGCCATCAGTGTCATGGGTACCTCTGGAAACACCATATATTTT.

The table lists this clonotype with a few counts. V gene TRBV2 combines with J gene TRBJ2-3, with a possible D match to TRBD1 (5 bases). Germline V gene lookup returns CDR1 SNHLY and CDR2 FYNNEI. Deletions cut 6 bases from V and 0 bases from J, with 13 bases between. CDR3 length: 15 residues. CDR3 sequence reads: CASSLTAASTDTQYF. CDR3 bases: TGTGCCAGCAGCCTGACAGCCGCTAGCACAGATACGCAGTATTTT. The variable domain in full, with the rest retrieved from reference TRBV2 and TRBJ2-3, is EPEVTQTPSHQVTQMGQEVILRCVPISNHLYFYWYRQILGQKVEFLVSFYNNEISEKSEIFDDQFSVERPDGSNFTLKIRSTKLEDSAMYFCASSLTAASTDTQYFGPGTRLTVL.

This clonotype has only a few counts. The rearrangement joins TRBV6-2 or TRBV6-3 to TRBJ1-5; 9 nucleotides line up with TRBD1. V trimming: 6 bases; J trimming: 7 bases; junction bases outside the gene matches: 7. CDR1 MNHEY and CDR2 SVGEGT come from the germline V gene. This CDR3 spans 14 amino acids. CDR3 DNA sequence: TGTGCCAGCAGAGCACAGGGGGCAAGGCAGCCCCAGCATTTT. This sequence encodes CASRAQGARQPQHF.

A single count supports this clonotype. The chain couples TRBV20-1 to TRBJ1-2; D is perhaps TRBD1 (5 bases). The germline gives CDR1 DFQATT, CDR2 SNEGSKA (reference sequence). V was pared by 5 bases and J by 4 bases, with 17 bases between. The CDR3 length is 14 residues. CDR3: CSAPDKRRGYGYTF. In DNA, the CDR3 is TGCAGTGCTCCGGACAAGAGGAGGGGCTATGGCTACACCTTC.

V and J are TRBV27 and TRBJ1-4; D is undetermined. V was trimmed by 4 bases and J by 5 bases, leaving 11 bases between them. The germline CDR1 and CDR2 sequences are MNHEY and SMNVEV (reference sequence). The CDR3 totals 14 residues. The CDR3 sequence is CASSWKGRNEKLFF. In DNA, the CDR3 is TGTGCCAGCAGTTGGAAAGGAAGGAATGAAAAACTGTTTTTT.

The chain combines TRBV14 with TRBJ1-1; D gene uncertain. The V end lost 0 bases, the J end lost 6 bases, and 8 bases lay between the germline ends. This CDR3 has 13 amino acids. Germline CDR1 SGHDN, CDR2 FVKESK. The CDR3 nucleotides read TGTGCCAGCAGCCAAGATCGTCTAGCTGAAGCTTTCTTT. This codes for CASSQDRLAEAFF.

The gene calls are TRBV29-1 and TRBJ2-3, with a tentative D call TRBD1 (5 bases). V lost 4 bases to trimming and J lost 0 bases, with 11 bases between them. The CDR3 contains 14 residues. From germline, CDR1 is SQVTM and CDR2 ANQGSEA. The CDR3 nucleotides read TGCAGCGTTGCGGGCAGGGTCAGCACAGATACGCAGTATTTT. Its protein is CSVAGRVSTDTQYF.

This clonotype was seen more than once but under ten times. The rearrangement joins TRBV15 to TRBJ1-5; D call uncertain. V dropped 5 bases and J dropped 7 bases, with 9 bases sitting between them. The CDR3 is made up of 12 amino acids. Germline CDR1 and CDR2: LNHNV and YYDKDF (reference sequence). CDR3 DNA sequence: TGTGCCACCAGCCCAGAGGACCAGCCCCAGCATTTT. It encodes CATSPEDQPQHF.

This clonotype appeared a few times. V gene TRBV6-5 combines with J gene TRBJ2-3; D gene ambiguous. Deletions cut 5 bases from V and 1 base from J, with 10 bases between. This CDR3 has 14 amino acids. Germline V lookup: CDR1 MNHEY, CDR2 SVGAGI. CDR3 bases: TGTGCCAGCAGTGCTACGTACCGCACAGATACGCAGTATTTT. Amino acids: CASSATYRTDTQYF.

The V call is TRBV7-9, the J call TRBJ2-1; D is perhaps TRBD2 (7 bases). The germline V gene has CDR1 SEHNR and CDR2 FQNEAQ (reference sequence). V gave up 3 bases and J gave up 12 bases, with 12 bases separating them. The CDR3 is 12 residues long. The CDR3 protein is CASSFNREGQFF. The CDR3 coding sequence is TGTGCCAGCAGCTTCAACAGGGAGGGGCAGTTCTTC.

This clonotype was counted a few times. For the CDR3, the DNA is TGCGCCAGCAGCCATTGGCAGGGGAACACTGAAGCTTTCTTT. This codes for CASSHWQGNTEAFF. The chain uses TRBV4-1 and TRBJ1-1; D is possibly TRBD1 (5 bases). CDR1 MGHRA and CDR2 YSYEKL come from the germline V gene. V shed 3 bases and J shed 1 base, with 9 bases lying between them. The CDR3 runs to 14 residues.

This clonotype has only a few counts. The V call is TRBV18, the J call TRBJ2-7, with 9 bases matching TRBD2. The CDR3 contains 17 residues. V lost 2 bases and J lost 4; bases outside the gene matches: 12. CDR1 and CDR2 (germline): KGHSH, LQKENI. This chain's CDR3 is CASSPMNPAGGPYEQYF. CDR3 DNA: TGTGCCAGCTCACCAATGAATCCGGCGGGGGGGCCTTACGAGCAGTACTTC.

The V gene is TRBV7-2, the J gene TRBJ2-1; 11 bases are a match to TRBD1. CDR1 SGHTA and CDR2 FQGNSA come from the germline V gene. V was clipped by 5 bases and J by 0 bases; unmatched bases: 3. This CDR3 has 16 amino acids. The CDR3 spells CASSAGTGGSYNEQFF. The CDR3 nucleotides are TGTGCCAGCAGCGCCGGGACAGGGGGCTCCTACAATGAGCAGTTCTTC.

The table lists this clonotype with a count of one. V is TRBV6-5 and J is TRBJ2-7, with D perhaps matching TRBD1 (7 bases). The V gene lost 5 bases and the J gene lost 3 bases, with 17 bases spanning the gap. Germline CDR1 reads MNHEY; CDR2 reads SVGAGI. CDR3 length: 15 amino acids. CDR3 sequence (DNA): TGTGCCAGCAGTAAACTCAGGGGGGTAAACTACGAGCAGTACGTC. It translates to CASSKLRGVNYEQYV.

This clonotype was counted between two and nine times. This sequence joins TRBV4-1 and TRBJ1-5; 8 bases align to TRBD1. In germline, CDR1 is MGHRA, CDR2 YSYEKL. The ends lost 5 bases at V and 3 bases at J; junction bases unmatched: 9. The CDR3 is 16 amino acids. CDR3 region: CASSAAGGAANQPQHF. CDR3 nucleotide sequence: TGCGCCAGCAGCGCGGCAGGGGGCGCAGCCAATCAGCCCCAGCATTTT.

The chain has TRBV9 and TRBJ2-7; 9 nucleotides line up with TRBD2. V lost 0 bases, J lost 2 bases, and 6 bases stayed unmatched. This CDR3 region has 16 residues. Germline V gene sequence: CDR1 SGDLS, CDR2 YYNGEE. The CDR3 DNA follows: TGTGCCAGCAGCGTAGGGCCAGCGGGGGGAACCTACGAGCAGTACTTC. The encoded protein is CASSVGPAGGTYEQYF.

The sample holds a few counts of this clonotype. CDR3 amino acids: CASSVATMGDYGYTF. The CDR3 DNA reads as TGTGCCAGCAGCGTAGCTACGATGGGCGACTATGGCTACACCTTC. This chain links TRBV9 with TRBJ1-2; D unresolved. Germline values: CDR1 SGDLS, CDR2 YYNGEE. V gave up 0 bases and J gave up 3 bases, with 12 bases separating them. The CDR3 loop spans 15 amino acids.

The chain links TRBV5-1 to TRBJ2-5; D gene ambiguous. Trimming left V 1 base short and J 5 bases short, with 6 bases between. The CDR3 totals 12 residues. The germline gives CDR1 SGHRS, CDR2 YFSETQ. The CDR3 spells CASSLTVETQYF. CDR3 coding DNA: TGCGCCAGCAGCTTGACTGTTGAGACCCAGTACTTC.

This clonotype was seen a handful of times. The chain couples TRBV18 to TRBJ1-1; 8 bases map to TRBD1. V was pared by 6 bases and J by 5 bases, with 8 bases of the junction left unmatched. The germline CDR1 and CDR2 sequences are KGHSH and LQKENI. The CDR3 spans 14 residues. The chain's CDR3 is CASSPGQGGTEAFF. The CDR3 DNA sequence: TGTGCCAGCTCCCCCGGACAGGGCGGGACTGAAGCTTTCTTT.